This T cell receptor beta chain was sequenced during a study of blood T cell repertoires in COVID-19. CDR1 SGHNT and CDR2 YYREEE come from the germline V gene (reference sequence). V gave up 4 bases and J gave up 0 bases; unmatched junction bases: 6. The CDR3 sequence is 16 residues long. Repertoires were generated with immunoSEQ multiplex PCR, while TCRdb's copy carries only in-frame clones and drops some. The repertoire holds tens of thousands of clones, with 70% to 90% as singletons. The chain has TRBV5-4 and TRBJ2-3, with 9 nucleotides matching TRBD2. The sequence came from a man aged 55 to 70 with acute or convalescent COVID-19. Source material: peripheral blood. The CDR3 region has the DNA TGTGCCAGCAGCCCACAGACTAGCGGAAGCACAGATACGCAGTATTTT. It yields the protein CASSPQTSGSTDTQYF.